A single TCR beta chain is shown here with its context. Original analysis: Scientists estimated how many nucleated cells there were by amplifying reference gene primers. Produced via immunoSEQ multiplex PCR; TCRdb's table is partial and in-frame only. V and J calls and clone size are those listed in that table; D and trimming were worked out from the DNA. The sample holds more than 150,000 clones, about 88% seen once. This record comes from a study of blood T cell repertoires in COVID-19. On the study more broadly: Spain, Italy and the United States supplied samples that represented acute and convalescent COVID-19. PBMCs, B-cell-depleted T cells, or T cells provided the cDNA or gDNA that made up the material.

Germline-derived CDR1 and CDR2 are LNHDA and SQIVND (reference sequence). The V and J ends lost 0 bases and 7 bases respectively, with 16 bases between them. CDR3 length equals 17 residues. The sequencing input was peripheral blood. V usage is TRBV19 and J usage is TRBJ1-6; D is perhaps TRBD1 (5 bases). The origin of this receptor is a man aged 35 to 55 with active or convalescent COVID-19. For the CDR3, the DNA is TGTGCCAGTAGTATAGATCTCAGGGAATCGTGGAATTCACCCCTCCACTTT. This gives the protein CASSIDLRESWNSPLHF.